Here is one T cell receptor beta chain with its context. Its specificity is not known. The CDR3 runs 11 residues. Between the trimmed V and J ends, which lost 7 bases and 0 bases, there was a span of 3 bases. CDR1 and CDR2 (germline): MGHDK, SYGVNS. The data are from a study of cytomegalovirus exposure and HLA in healthy donors. Study outcomes and limitations: Clusters of TCRs from the first cohort tended to co-occur in the 120 or so validation repertoires (as a later analysis found).

Measured with immunoSEQ multiplex PCR; TCRdb has only the in-frame clones, and not every one. Seen here are roughly 230,000 clones, around 90% observed once, and the top ten hold 3% to 3.5%. Sequenced input: PBMCs. The TCR originated in a woman aged 25 to 39 in good health and CMV-seronegative. The chain couples TRBV25-1 to TRBJ1-1; D remains ambiguous. This CDR3 reads CASTMNTEAFF. In DNA, the CDR3 is TGTGCCAGCACTATGAACACTGAAGCTTTCTTT.